This is a list of T cell receptor beta chains from one sample in a study of somatic mutations in cytotoxic T cells in rheumatoid arthritis. Profiling relied on immunoSEQ multiplex PCR, and the TCRdb table lists in-frame clones only, not all of them. This sample has 23,000 or so clones, with roughly 74% found just once. Sequencing used CD8+ T cells sorted from blood. Every receptor here comes from a woman younger than 30 in good health. Both conserved end residues are part of each CDR3. Each record gives: CDR3 protein, CDR3 DNA, J gene, V gene, D gene, clone size. A D gene is named only where the DNA matches it firmly. Not every row has a clone size; where given, it reads once, few, many or a size class.

CDR3: CAWSITGNSYEQYF
DNA: TGTGCCTGGAGTATAACAGGGAACTCCTACGAGCAGTACTTC
J: TRBJ2-7
V: TRBV30
D: .
size: .

CDR3: CASSAEGGLNTEAFF
DNA: TGTGCCAGCAGCGCGGAGGGGGGTTTAAACACTGAAGCTTTCTTT
J: TRBJ1-1
V: TRBV9
D: .
size: .

CDR3: CASSQDVAGRSEAFF
DNA: TGCGCCAGCAGCCAAGACGTCGCGGGAAGATCTGAAGCTTTCTTT
J: TRBJ1-1
V: TRBV4-1
D: .
size: .

CDR3: CASSLWLASGLEGQYF
DNA: TGTGCCAGCAGCTTATGGTTGGCTAGCGGCCTTGAGGGGCAGTATTTT
J: TRBJ2-3
V: TRBV7-9
D: TRBD2
size: .

CDR3: CASSEDARGNNEQFF
DNA: TGTGCCAGCAGCGAAGACGCCAGGGGGAACAATGAGCAGTTCTTC
J: TRBJ2-1
V: TRBV9
D: TRBD1
size: .

CDR3: CASSLALGRGKNFDEQFF
DNA: TGTGCCAGCAGCTTAGCGCTGGGAAGGGGGAAAAATTTCGATGAGCAGTTCTTC
J: TRBJ2-1
V: TRBV7-8
D: .
size: few

CDR3: CASTPTSGGLGTQYF
DNA: TGTGCCAGCACACCAACTAGCGGGGGTTTGGGGACCCAGTACTTC
J: TRBJ2-5
V: TRBV2
D: TRBD2
size: .

CDR3: CASSSGQGIDEQYF
DNA: TGTGCCAGCAGCTCGGGACAGGGGATAGACGAGCAGTACTTC
J: TRBJ2-7
V: TRBV5-5
D: TRBD1
size: few

CDR3: CASSGPYEQYF
DNA: TGTGCCAGCAGTGGACCCTACGAGCAGTACTTC
J: TRBJ2-7
V: TRBV2
D: .
size: .

CDR3: CASSGSGLGYTF
DNA: TGTGCCAGCAGTGGGAGTGGGCTCGGCTACACCTTC
J: TRBJ1-2
V: TRBV27
D: .
size: few

CDR3: CASSLAGGNTEAFF
DNA: TGTGCCAGCAGTTTAGCAGGGGGGAACACTGAAGCTTTCTTT
J: TRBJ1-1
V: TRBV27
D: TRBD1
size: .

CDR3: CASSWGDDREETQYF
DNA: TGTGCCAGCAGTTGGGGGGACGATCGAGAAGAGACCCAGTACTTC
J: TRBJ2-5
V: TRBV28
D: .
size: .

CDR3: CSVEEAGGRSYEQYF
DNA: TGCAGCGTTGAAGAGGCAGGGGGAAGGTCCTACGAGCAGTACTTC
J: TRBJ2-7
V: TRBV29-1
D: TRBD1
size: .

CDR3: CASSRRDTSGNTIYF
DNA: TGTGCCAGCAGCCGCCGGGACACCTCTGGAAACACCATATATTTT
J: TRBJ1-3
V: TRBV7-2
D: .
size: .

CDR3: CASSSNLPGLAAQETQYF
DNA: TGTGCCAGCAGCTCCAACCTTCCGGGACTAGCGGCACAAGAGACCCAGTACTTC
J: TRBJ2-5
V: TRBV7-6
D: TRBD2
size: .

CDR3: CATSNRGLMLAEAFF
DNA: TGTGCCACCAGCAACAGGGGGCTGATGTTGGCTGAAGCTTTCTTT
J: TRBJ1-1
V: TRBV15
D: TRBD1
size: .

CDR3: CASRETSGGADTQYF
DNA: TGTGCCAGCAGAGAGACTAGCGGGGGCGCAGATACGCAGTATTTT
J: TRBJ2-3
V: TRBV7-2
D: TRBD2
size: .

CDR3: CASSIDPGSNTEAFF
DNA: TGTGCCAGTAGTATAGACCCGGGGAGTAACACTGAAGCTTTCTTT
J: TRBJ1-1
V: TRBV19
D: .
size: .

CDR3: CAISTTGGASMGDTQYF
DNA: TGTGCCATCAGTACGACAGGGGGCGCATCGATGGGGGATACGCAGTATTTT
J: TRBJ2-3
V: TRBV10-3
D: TRBD1
size: .

CDR3: CASSLRVEDTEAFF
DNA: TGCGCCAGCAGTTTAAGGGTCGAGGACACTGAAGCTTTCTTT
J: TRBJ1-1
V: TRBV10-1
D: .
size: .

CDR3: CASSLDGGTGELFF
DNA: TGTGCCAGCAGCTTAGATGGGGGCACCGGGGAGCTGTTTTTT
J: TRBJ2-2
V: TRBV7-9
D: .
size: few

CDR3: CASSRNQPQHF
DNA: TGTGCCAGCAGCCGCAATCAGCCCCAGCATTTT
J: TRBJ1-5
V: TRBV28
D: .
size: .

CDR3: CASSDGAKAPGELFF
DNA: TGTGCCAGCAGTGACGGCGCTAAAGCCCCCGGGGAGCTGTTTTTT
J: TRBJ2-2
V: TRBV2
D: .
size: .

CDR3: CASSYLHRDHGYTF
DNA: TGTGCCAGCAGTTACCTACACAGGGATCATGGCTACACCTTC
J: TRBJ1-2
V: TRBV6-5
D: .
size: few

CDR3: CASSGGRISGANVLTF
DNA: TGTGCCAGCAGTGGGGGACGGATCTCTGGGGCCAACGTCCTGACTTTC
J: TRBJ2-6
V: TRBV28
D: .
size: .

CDR3: CASSVTMDRRGGADTQYF
DNA: TGTGCCAGCAGCGTTACTATGGATAGGCGGGGGGGCGCAGATACGCAGTATTTT
J: TRBJ2-3
V: TRBV7-9
D: TRBD2
size: .

CDR3: CAGGPNTEAFF
DNA: TGCGCGGGAGGGCCCAACACTGAAGCTTTCTTT
J: TRBJ1-1
V: TRBV30
D: .
size: .

CDR3: CASSITGEGVTEAFF
DNA: TGTGCCAGCAGCATCACAGGGGAGGGGGTCACTGAAGCTTTCTTT
J: TRBJ1-1
V: TRBV9
D: TRBD1
size: .

CDR3: CASSQTDPSYEQYF
DNA: TGCGCCAGCAGCCAGACGGACCCATCCTACGAGCAGTACTTC
J: TRBJ2-7
V: TRBV4-1
D: .
size: .

CDR3: CASSVEGGVSAYEQYF
DNA: TGTGCCAGCAGCGTAGAGGGGGGGGTTAGCGCCTACGAGCAGTACTTC
J: TRBJ2-7
V: TRBV9
D: .
size: few

CDR3: CASRRTSGGITDTQYF
DNA: TGTGCCAGCAGGAGGACTAGCGGGGGGATCACAGATACGCAGTATTTT
J: TRBJ2-3
V: TRBV5-5
D: TRBD2
size: .

CDR3: CASKDWGYEPQHF
DNA: TGTGCCAGTAAGGATTGGGGTTATGAGCCCCAGCATTTT
J: TRBJ1-5
V: TRBV19
D: .
size: few

CDR3: CASSFPTETLSPYNEQFF
DNA: TGTGCCAGCAGCTTCCCCACCGAGACACTCTCACCCTACAATGAGCAGTTCTTC
J: TRBJ2-1
V: TRBV7-9
D: .
size: .

CDR3: CASSLAGERTDTQYF
DNA: TGTGCCAGCAGTTTGGCGGGAGAGAGGACAGATACGCAGTATTTT
J: TRBJ2-3
V: TRBV27
D: TRBD2
size: .

CDR3: CASSLSGPNYGYTF
DNA: TGTGCCAGCAGTTTGTCAGGGCCTAACTATGGCTACACCTTC
J: TRBJ1-2
V: TRBV28
D: .
size: .

CDR3: CATSRDREQPQHF
DNA: TGTGCCACCAGCAGAGACAGGGAGCAGCCCCAGCATTTT
J: TRBJ1-5
V: TRBV15
D: .
size: once

CDR3: CASSEYGGAAYF
DNA: TGTGCCAGCAGTGAATACGGGGGGGCGGCGTATTTT
J: TRBJ2-3
V: TRBV25-1
D: TRBD2
size: .

CDR3: CASSLVGQAVEAFF
DNA: TGTGCCAGCAGTTTGGTGGGACAGGCCGTCGAAGCTTTCTTT
J: TRBJ1-1
V: TRBV28
D: TRBD1
size: .